This T cell receptor (beta chain) derives from a study of STAT5B mutations in CD4+ large granular lymphocyte leukemia. Study-level results: TRBV06-family usage was enriched in top patient clones (8/27) versus controls (2/35).

This CDR3 spans 15 amino acids. Trimming removed 2 bases at V and 4 bases at J, with 13 bases between. Germline V gene data show CDR1 as WSHSY and CDR2 as SAAADI. On this clone itself: Its antigen is as yet unknown.

Profiling relied on immunoSEQ multiplex PCR, and the TCRdb table lists in-frame clones only, not all of them. Of 25,000 to 35,000 clones in the sample, roughly four fifths are singletons; the top ten hold 0.29%. Sequencing was carried out using CD4+ T cells from blood buffy coats. This chain joins TRBV10-2 and TRBJ2-3; a weak D match, TRBD2 (6 bases). This TCR derives from a human donor in good health. The CDR3, as DNA: TGCGCCAGCAGTGAGGGCAGCGGGTCTGCAGATACGCAGTATTTT. The encoded protein is CASSEGSGSADTQYF.